Listed below are T cell receptor beta chains from one sample, sequenced in a study of OX40 agonist ivuxolimab in advanced cancers. Sequencing was performed with immunoSEQ multiplex PCR; in TCRdb, only in-frame clones are kept and a portion is missing. Of fewer than 85,000 clones listed, under 80% were seen once; the top ten hold over 4.5%. The specimen was CD4+ or CD8+ T cells sorted from blood, collected in a trial of the OX40 agonist ivuxolimab. Receptors originate from an adult with an advanced solid tumor such as melanoma, head and neck, liver or kidney cancer. Each CDR3 is given with its conserved first and last residue. Each record gives: J gene, V gene, D gene, clone size, CDR3 DNA, CDR3 protein. A D gene is named only where the DNA matches it firmly. Clone size, where shown, is once, few, many, or a class for clones that have expanded.

>TRBJ1-2|TRBV23-1|NA|NA
TGCGCCAGCAGTCAACCCGGCGGAGTGAGGGGTGGAATCTATGGCTACACCTTC
CASSQPGGVRGGIYGYTF
>TRBJ1-5|TRBV19|TRBD1|once
TGTGCCAGTAGTCAAATGACAGGGCCCAATCAGCCCCAGCATTTT
CASSQMTGPNQPQHF
>TRBJ1-1|TRBV5-1|NA|NA
TGCGCCAGCAGCTTGGCCCAGGGCACTGAAGCTTTCTTT
CASSLAQGTEAFF
>TRBJ2-7|TRBV4-1|TRBD1|NA
TGCGCCAGCAGCCCCGCGGTCCTGGACAGGGAGTACTTC
CASSPAVLDREYF
>TRBJ1-4|TRBV28|NA|NA
TGTGCCAGCAGTTCTGAGCCGGAAAAACTGTTTTTT
CASSSEPEKLFF
>TRBJ1-1|TRBV19|NA|few
TGTGCCAGTAGTATAGATCGGATGTACACTGAAGCTTTCTTT
CASSIDRMYTEAFF
>TRBJ2-2|TRBV29-1|NA|NA
TGCAGCGTTGGGATCAGGACGGTAGGCGACGGGGAGCTGTTTTTT
CSVGIRTVGDGELFF
>TRBJ2-7|TRBV7-9|TRBD2|few
TGTGCCAGCAGCCCAGACTTAGCGGGGGCGGGGGAGCAGTACTTC
CASSPDLAGAGEQYF
>TRBJ2-5|TRBV2|NA|NA
TGTGCCAGCAGTGAAGTGAGAGGGGGGGGGACCCAGTACTTC
CASSEVRGGGTQYF
>TRBJ1-2|TRBV9|TRBD1|few
TGTGCCAGCAGCTATCAGGGGGCGGATGGCTACACCTTC
CASSYQGADGYTF
>TRBJ2-3|TRBV19|NA|NA
TGTGCCAGTAGTAATCAGGGGAGCACAGATACGCAGTATTTT
CASSNQGSTDTQYF
>TRBJ2-5|TRBV27|NA|NA
TGTGCCAGCAGTTTAAAGCCAAACAAAGAGACCCAGTACTTC
CASSLKPNKETQYF
>TRBJ2-3|TRBV5-1|NA|NA
TGCGCCAGCAGCTTGGCCGTCGACCGAGGTGGTGATACGCAGTATTTT
CASSLAVDRGGDTQYF
>TRBJ1-2|TRBV7-9|TRBD1|few
TGTGCCAGCAGCAAAACAGGGGGCTATGGCTACACCTTC
CASSKTGGYGYTF
>TRBJ1-1|TRBV12-5|NA|once
TGTGCTAGTGGTTTGGGATTAGACAGAGTGAACACTGAAGCTTTCTTT
CASGLGLDRVNTEAFF
>TRBJ1-5|TRBV23-1|NA|NA
TGCGCCTGCGGGTATCTGCAGCTGATCAATCAGCCCCAGCATTTT
CACGYLQLINQPQHF
>TRBJ1-1|TRBV7-8|TRBD1|NA
TGTGCCAGCAGCAGCTGGGACAGCGTGAACACTGAAGCTTTCTTT
CASSSWDSVNTEAFF
>TRBJ2-4|TRBV30|TRBD2|few
TGTGCCTGGCGAACCCCGGGAGGCATTCAGTACTTC
CAWRTPGGIQYF
>TRBJ1-5|TRBV7-2|TRBD1|NA
TGTGCCAGCAGCCCCCGGGATCAAGGACAGGGATGGCAGCCCCAGCATTTT
CASSPRDQGQGWQPQHF
>TRBJ2-7|TRBV19|TRBD1|NA
TGTGCCAGTAGTGTCCCGGGACAGCTCTACGAGCAGTACTTC
CASSVPGQLYEQYF
>TRBJ1-1|TRBV28|TRBD1|NA
TGTGCCAGCAGTTTAGGGACAGGGAGGACCACTGAAGCTTTCTTT
CASSLGTGRTTEAFF
>TRBJ2-2|TRBV7-9|TRBD2|NA
TGTGCCAGCAGCCTTCCCGGGGGACTAGCGACCACCGGGGAGCTGTTTTTT
CASSLPGGLATTGELFF
>TRBJ1-2|TRBV7-2|NA|NA
TGTGCCAGCAGCCCCCCGGTGGTTGGGGGATACACCTTC
CASSPPVVGGYTF
>TRBJ1-2|TRBV27|NA|NA
TGTGCCAGCAGAAGGAAAGGGGCGGCAGGCACCCACTATGGCTACACCTTC
CASRRKGAAGTHYGYTF
>TRBJ1-6|TRBV7-2|TRBD1|NA
TGTGCCAGCAGCCCATGGACAGGGGCGGCCTTTCAACCACCCCTCCACTTT
CASSPWTGAAFQPPLHF
>TRBJ2-3|TRBV27|NA|NA
TGTGCCAGCGGGACCTGGGGGACAGATACGCAGTATTTT
CASGTWGTDTQYF
>TRBJ1-2|TRBV6-1|NA|NA
TGTGCCAGCAAGGTAGACACGCTCGTTTATGGCTACACCTTC
CASKVDTLVYGYTF
>TRBJ1-2|TRBV10-3|TRBD1|NA
TGTGCCATCAGTCCTTCGACAGGGAACTATGGCTACACCTTC
CAISPSTGNYGYTF
>TRBJ1-3|TRBV11-2|TRBD1|few
TGTGCCAGCAGCCGACAGGGTGTTTCGGGTGGAAACACCATATATTTT
CASSRQGVSGGNTIYF
>TRBJ1-2|TRBV29-1|NA|NA
TGCAGCGCTGGCCCTGGCTACACCTTC
CSAGPGYTF
>TRBJ2-1|TRBV7-9|TRBD2|once
TGTGCCAGCAGCTCGGGACTAGCGGGTTACAATGAGCAGTTCTTC
CASSSGLAGYNEQFF
>TRBJ2-5|TRBV10-3|NA|NA
TGTGCCATCAGTGATCGGGAGACCCAGTACTTC
CAISDRETQYF
>TRBJ2-3|TRBV7-9|TRBD2|NA
TGTGCCAGCAGCTTAGGGCGGGGGAGCACAGATACGCAGTATTTT
CASSLGRGSTDTQYF
>TRBJ1-4|TRBV7-2|NA|few
TGTGCCAGCAGCGACCGACAGGTGGGGAATGAAAAACTGTTTTTT
CASSDRQVGNEKLFF
>TRBJ2-6|TRBV9|TRBD1|NA
TGTGCCAGCAGCGTTCTCCCCCCGGGACAGGGGACCCCTGGGGCCAACGTCCTGACTTTC
CASSVLPPGQGTPGANVLTF
>TRBJ2-7|TRBV7-2|TRBD1|NA
TGTGCCAGCAGCACGGGACAGTCCTACGAGCAGTACTTC
CASSTGQSYEQYF
>TRBJ1-3|TRBV5-4|NA|NA
TGTGCCAGCAGCTCAGGCGAAACAGGGTTCTCTGGAAACACCATATATTTT
CASSSGETGFSGNTIYF
>TRBJ2-5|TRBV11-2|TRBD2|NA
TGTGCCAGCAGCGGAGCGGGGGGTCGTCGTGGGACCCAGTACTTC
CASSGAGGRRGTQYF
>TRBJ2-7|TRBV5-1|TRBD1|NA
TGCGCCAGCAGCGGGCAGGGGGCCTCCTACGAGCAGTACTTC
CASSGQGASYEQYF
>TRBJ2-3|TRBV4-3|NA|NA
TGCGCCAGCAGCCAGAACGACCTGACAGATACGCAGTATTTT
CASSQNDLTDTQYF
>TRBJ1-5|TRBV18|NA|many
TGTGCCAGCTCACCTCGTGGGGGTACCAATCAGCCCCAGCATTTT
CASSPRGGTNQPQHF
>TRBJ2-5|TRBV6-5|NA|few
TGTGCCAGCAGGGTGGGGGGCCAAATTGAGACCCAGTACTTC
CASRVGGQIETQYF
>TRBJ2-7|TRBV11-3|TRBD1|NA
TGTGCCAGCAGCTACGGACAGGGAAAGGGATACGAGCAGTACTTC
CASSYGQGKGYEQYF
>TRBJ1-2|TRBV9|TRBD1|NA
TGTGCCAGCAGCCCTACTGACAGGGGGCATGGCTACACCTTC
CASSPTDRGHGYTF
>TRBJ1-3|TRBV7-8|NA|NA
TGTGCCAGCAGCCACAGGGTGGAAAACACCATATATTTT
CASSHRVENTIYF
>TRBJ2-2|TRBV5-1|TRBD2|NA
TGCGCCAGCAGCTTGCTTGGCGGGGGGAACACCGGGGAGCTGTTTTTT
CASSLLGGGNTGELFF
>TRBJ2-5|TRBV28|NA|few
TGTGCCAGCGGGGGAGCCATTGGGGCCCAGTACTTC
CASGGAIGAQYF
>TRBJ1-6|TRBV7-6|TRBD1|NA
TGTGCCAGCAGCTTCGCGGGACAGATTCATAATTCACCCCTCCACTTT
CASSFAGQIHNSPLHF
>TRBJ2-1|TRBV5-8|TRBD2|NA
TGTGCCAGCAGCTTATTACCGGGTAGCGGGTCCTACAATGAGCAGTTCTTC
CASSLLPGSGSYNEQFF
>TRBJ1-5|TRBV7-8|NA|NA
TGTGCCAGCAGCTTAGCGATTCGACTTGCTCAGCCCCAGCATTTT
CASSLAIRLAQPQHF
>TRBJ2-5|TRBV7-2|NA|NA
TGTGCCAGCAGTTCCTCCGAGACCCAGTACTTC
CASSSSETQYF
>TRBJ1-1|TRBV28|TRBD1|NA
TGTGCCAGCAGTCCCACCACAGGGGAGGCTGAAGCTTTCTTT
CASSPTTGEAEAFF
>TRBJ1-3|TRBV7-6|NA|NA
TGTGCCAGCAGCTCATCGAGCTCTGGAAACACCATATATTTT
CASSSSSSGNTIYF
>TRBJ1-6|TRBV5-1|TRBD1|once
TGCGCCAGCAGCTACGGACAGGGGTTAGAGAATTCACCCCTCCACTTT
CASSYGQGLENSPLHF